The present T cell receptor (beta chain) was sequenced within a study of read filtering for tumor transcriptome and immune sequencing. Study information: By R-ISS, stages I, II and III held around 8, 16 and 7 patients. TCR-mapped reads were about 4 to 10.27 million with IR-seq versus roughly 85 to 1,400 with RNA-seq. Study conclusions and caveats: This fraction held mixed bone marrow immune cells after CD138-negative sorting.

CDR1 is MNHEY, CDR2 SMNVEV, per germline (reference sequence). Trimming removed 4 bases from V and 1 base from J; junction bases left unmatched: 5. CDR3 length equals 17 residues. This clonotype is labeled as medium-sized. What it recognizes is unknown. The library was built from about 400 ng RNA with molecular barcoded adaptors for alpha/delta and beta/gamma chains. TCRdb ran MiXCR on the reads and lists one entry per CDR3 protein. The repertoire has 15,000 to 20,000 distinct CDR3 sequences, approximately 20% of them found once; the top ten carry 24%. Sequenced: a population of CD138-negative cells sorted from bone marrow. The receptor was derived from a donor aged 40 or older with multiple myeloma. The chain has TRBV27 and TRBJ2-2; 11 bases agree with TRBD2. CDR3 sequence: CASSSTGTSGNTGELFF. The CDR3 nucleotides are TGTGCCAGCAGTTCCACCGGGACTAGCGGGAACACCGGGGAGCTGTTTTTT.